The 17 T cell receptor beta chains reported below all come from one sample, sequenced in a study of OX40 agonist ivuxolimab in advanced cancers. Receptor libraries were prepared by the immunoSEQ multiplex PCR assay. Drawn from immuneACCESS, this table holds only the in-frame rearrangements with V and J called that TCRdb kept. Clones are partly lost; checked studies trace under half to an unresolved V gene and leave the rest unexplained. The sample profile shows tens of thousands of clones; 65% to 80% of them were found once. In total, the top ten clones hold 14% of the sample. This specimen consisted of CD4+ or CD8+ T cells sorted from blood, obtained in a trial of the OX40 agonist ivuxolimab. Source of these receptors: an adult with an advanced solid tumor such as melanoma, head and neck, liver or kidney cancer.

This chain's CDR3 is CASSLDTTGTGELFF. In DNA, the CDR3 is TGTGCCAGCAGCTTGGATACTACAGGGACCGGGGAGCTGTTTTTT. The chain combines TRBV7-2 with TRBJ2-2; TRBD1 is a possible D gene (6 bases). Trimming shortened V by 3 bases and J by 5 bases, and 13 bases separated the two germline ends. Looked up from germline, CDR1 is SGHTA and CDR2 is FQGNSA. The CDR3 is 15 residues long.

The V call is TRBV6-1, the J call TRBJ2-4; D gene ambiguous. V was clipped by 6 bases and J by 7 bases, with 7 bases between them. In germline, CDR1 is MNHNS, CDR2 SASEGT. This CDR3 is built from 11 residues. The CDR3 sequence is CASRGSNIQYF. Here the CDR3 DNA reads TGTGCCAGCAGAGGATCTAACATTCAGTACTTC.

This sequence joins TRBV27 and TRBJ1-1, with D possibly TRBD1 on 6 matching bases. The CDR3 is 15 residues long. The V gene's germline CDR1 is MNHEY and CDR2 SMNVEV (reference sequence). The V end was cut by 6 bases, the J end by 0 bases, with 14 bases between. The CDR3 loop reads CASSRTATMNTEAFF. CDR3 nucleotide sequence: TGTGCCAGCAGCCGGACAGCGACGATGAACACTGAAGCTTTCTTT.

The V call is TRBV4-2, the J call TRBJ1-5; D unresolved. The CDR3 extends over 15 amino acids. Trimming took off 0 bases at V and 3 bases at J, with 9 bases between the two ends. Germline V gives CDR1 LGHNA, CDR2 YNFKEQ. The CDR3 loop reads CASSQDWHNNQPQHF. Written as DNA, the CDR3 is TGTGCCAGCAGCCAAGATTGGCACAACAATCAGCCCCAGCATTTT.

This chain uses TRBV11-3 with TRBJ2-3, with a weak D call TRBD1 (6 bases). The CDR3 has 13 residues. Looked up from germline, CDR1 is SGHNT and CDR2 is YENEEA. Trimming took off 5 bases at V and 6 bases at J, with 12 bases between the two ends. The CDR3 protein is CASSHRDSDTQYF. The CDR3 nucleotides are TGTGCCAGCAGCCACAGGGATTCCGATACGCAGTATTTT.

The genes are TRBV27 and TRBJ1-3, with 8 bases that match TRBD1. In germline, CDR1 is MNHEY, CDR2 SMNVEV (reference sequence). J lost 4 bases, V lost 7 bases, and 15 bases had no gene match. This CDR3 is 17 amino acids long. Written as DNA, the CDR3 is TGTGCCAGCAAAAAACAGGGGGGGAACCTCTCAGGAAACACCATATATTTT. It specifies CASKKQGGNLSGNTIYF.

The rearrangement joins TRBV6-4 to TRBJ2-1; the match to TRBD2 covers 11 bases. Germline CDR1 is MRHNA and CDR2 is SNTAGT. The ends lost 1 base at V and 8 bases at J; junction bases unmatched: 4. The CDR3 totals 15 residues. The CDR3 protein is CASSDLAGGSDEQFF. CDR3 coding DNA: TGTGCCAGCAGTGACTTAGCGGGGGGGTCTGATGAGCAGTTCTTC.

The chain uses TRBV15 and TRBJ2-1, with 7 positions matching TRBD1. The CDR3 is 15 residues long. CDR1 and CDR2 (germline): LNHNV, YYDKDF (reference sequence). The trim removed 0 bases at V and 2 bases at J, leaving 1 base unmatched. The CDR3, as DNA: TGTGCCACCAGCAGAGAGACAGGGACCTACAATGAGCAGTTCTTC. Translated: CATSRETGTYNEQFF.

The DNA of the CDR3 is TGTGCCAGCAGGGTTAGCGGGGGCGGGGGGCAGACCCAGTACTTC. This translates into CASRVSGGGGQTQYF. This chain connects TRBV5-4 to TRBJ2-5; 9 positions match TRBD2. V was clipped by 5 bases and J by 6 bases; unmatched bases: 11. The length of the CDR3 is 15 residues. The germline CDR1 and CDR2 sequences are SGHNT and YYREEE (reference sequence). The complete variable domain, with remaining parts taken from reference TRBV5-4 and TRBJ2-5, reads ETGVTQSPTHLIKTRGQQVTLRCSSQSGHNTVSWYQQALGQGPQFIFQYYREEENGRGNFPPRFSGLQFPNYSSELNVNALELDDSALYLCASRVSGGGGQTQYFGPGTRLLVL.

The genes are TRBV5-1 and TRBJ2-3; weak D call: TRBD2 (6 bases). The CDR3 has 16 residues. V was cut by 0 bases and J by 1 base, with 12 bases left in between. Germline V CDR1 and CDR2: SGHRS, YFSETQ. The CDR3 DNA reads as TGCGCCAGCAGCTTGGGCGGGGCTAGCGGCACAGATACGCAGTATTTT. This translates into CASSLGGASGTDTQYF.

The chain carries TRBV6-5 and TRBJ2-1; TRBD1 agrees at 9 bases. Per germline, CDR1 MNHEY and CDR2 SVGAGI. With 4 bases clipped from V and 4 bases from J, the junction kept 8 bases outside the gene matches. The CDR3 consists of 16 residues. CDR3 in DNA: TGTGCCAGCAGTTCCACCGGACAGGGGCCTTACAATGAGCAGTTCTTC. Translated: CASSSTGQGPYNEQFF.

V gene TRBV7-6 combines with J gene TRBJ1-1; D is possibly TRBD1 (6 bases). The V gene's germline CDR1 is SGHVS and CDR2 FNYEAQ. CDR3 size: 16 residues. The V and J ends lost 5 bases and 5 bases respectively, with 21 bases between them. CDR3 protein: CASSLNPSRGWTEAFF. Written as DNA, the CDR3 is TGTGCCAGCAGCCTAAATCCTAGCAGGGGATGGACTGAAGCTTTCTTT.

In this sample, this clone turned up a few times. CDR3 DNA sequence: TGTGCGGGGGACCGAAACACTGAAGCTTTCTTT. It encodes CAGDRNTEAFF. The chain recombines TRBV30 with TRBJ1-1; possible D gene TRBD1, 5 bases. This CDR3 has 11 amino acids. Germline loops: CDR1 GTSNPN, CDR2 SVGIG (reference sequence).

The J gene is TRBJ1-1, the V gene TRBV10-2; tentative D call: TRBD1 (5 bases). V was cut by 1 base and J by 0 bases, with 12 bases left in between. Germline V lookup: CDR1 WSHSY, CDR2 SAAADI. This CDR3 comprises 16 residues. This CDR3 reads CASSELPAGMNTEAFF. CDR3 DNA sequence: TGCGCCAGCAGTGAGTTACCGGCAGGGATGAACACTGAAGCTTTCTTT.

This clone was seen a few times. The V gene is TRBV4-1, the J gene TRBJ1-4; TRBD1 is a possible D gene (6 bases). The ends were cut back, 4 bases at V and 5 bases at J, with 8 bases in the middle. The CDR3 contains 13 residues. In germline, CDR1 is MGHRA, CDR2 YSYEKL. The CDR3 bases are TGCGCCAGCAGCCCACAGGGAAATGAAAAACTGTTTTTT. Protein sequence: CASSPQGNEKLFF.

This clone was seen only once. CDR3 DNA sequence: TGTGCCAGCAGTGAAGCAGGGGTGGGTAATCAGCCCCAGCATTTT. It specifies CASSEAGVGNQPQHF. The chain has TRBV9 and TRBJ1-5; D is possibly TRBD1 (6 bases). The CDR3 is 15 amino acids. CDR1 and CDR2 from the germline V gene are SGDLS and YYNGEE. Trimming removed 5 bases from V and 4 bases from J, with 16 bases in between.

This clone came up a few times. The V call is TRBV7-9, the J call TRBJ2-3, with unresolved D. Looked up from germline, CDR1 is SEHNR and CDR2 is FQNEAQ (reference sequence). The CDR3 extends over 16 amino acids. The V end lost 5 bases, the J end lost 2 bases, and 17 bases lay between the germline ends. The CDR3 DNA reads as TGTGCCAGCAGCCCCCCCGAGGATGGGGTCACAGATACGCAGTATTTT. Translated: CASSPPEDGVTDTQYF.